The 11 T cell receptor beta chains given below trace back to one sample, sequenced in a study of blood T cell repertoires in COVID-19. Sequencing used immunoSEQ multiplex PCR; TCRdb keeps in-frame clones, though not all of them. The top ten clones hold roughly 1.6% of a sample with around 200,000 clones, about 88% of them seen once. The material sequenced was peripheral blood. The receptors here all came from a man younger than 35 with active or convalescent COVID-19.

The chain combines TRBV15 with TRBJ1-6, with a weak D call TRBD1 (5 bases). CDR3 length equals 16 residues. V was pared by 5 bases and J by 0 bases, with 11 bases between. Germline CDR1 is LNHNV and CDR2 is YYDKDF (reference sequence). CDR3 region: CATSSSDSSYNSPLHF. In DNA, the CDR3 is TGTGCCACCAGCTCAAGTGACAGCTCCTATAATTCACCCCTCCACTTT.

This sequence joins TRBV6-6 and TRBJ1-5; weak D call: TRBD1 (6 bases). V lost 6 bases to trimming and J lost 5 bases, with 11 bases between them. CDR1 is MNHNY, CDR2 SVGAGI, per germline (reference sequence). CDR3 length: 13 amino acids. The CDR3 nucleotides read TGTGCCAGCAGAGAGAACAGGGATCAGCCCCAGCATTTT. Translated: CASRENRDQPQHF.

This clone appeared once. This chain joins TRBV5-5 and TRBJ1-6; maybe TRBD1 (6 bases). CDR3 length equals 16 residues. Trimming pared 0 bases from V and 7 bases from J, leaving 14 bases between. CDR1 SGHKS and CDR2 YYEKEE come from the germline V gene (reference sequence). The CDR3 nucleotides are TGTGCCAGCAGCTTGGTGGTGGGGGCTCCGAATTCACCCCTCCACTTT. This sequence encodes CASSLVVGAPNSPLHF.

The count of this clone is one. The gene calls are TRBV10-3 and TRBJ1-4; D is undetermined. CDR3 length equals 13 residues. The ends were cut back, 4 bases at V and 2 bases at J, with 5 bases in the middle. Per the germline V gene, CDR1 is ENHRY and CDR2 is SYGVKD. The CDR3, as DNA: TGTGCCATCAGTGGCCAGACTAATGAAAAACTGTTTTTT. Its translation: CAISGQTNEKLFF.

This clone was seen a few times. The chain links TRBV5-1 to TRBJ1-2; D remains unclear. In germline, CDR1 is SGHRS, CDR2 YFSETQ. The V gene lost 3 bases and the J gene lost 6 bases, with 18 bases spanning the gap. The CDR3 is 15 residues long. CDR3 residues: CASSWANSRTDGYTF. The CDR3 region has the DNA TGCGCCAGCAGCTGGGCGAACAGCCGAACCGATGGCTACACCTTC.

The chain employs TRBV3-1 (or the pseudogene TRBV3-2) and TRBJ2-1; the D gene is possibly TRBD2 (6 bases). Germline V gene lookup returns CDR1 LGHDT and CDR2 YNNKEL (reference sequence). The ends were cut back, 1 base at V and 8 bases at J, with 15 bases in the middle. The length of the CDR3 is 15 residues. The CDR3, as DNA: TGTGCCAGCAGCCAAGCGGGGAGGATCAAAGATGAGCAGTTCTTC. Protein: CASSQAGRIKDEQFF.

This chain joins TRBV5-1 and TRBJ2-2; TRBD1 aligns across 7 bases. The CDR3 is 16 residues long. Germline assignment: CDR1 SGHRS and CDR2 YFSETQ. V dropped 1 base and J dropped 1; count of bases not matched to a gene: 4. As DNA, the CDR3 is TGCGCCAGCAGCTTGAGGGGGACAGTGAACACCGGGGAGCTGTTTTTT. It yields the protein CASSLRGTVNTGELFF.

On this clone: The sample carries other DNA sequences with the same CDR3. The V call is TRBV29-1, the J call TRBJ2-7, with TRBD2 matching 10 bases. Per the germline V gene, CDR1 is SQVTM and CDR2 is ANQGSEA. V lost 5 bases to trimming and J lost 1 base; unmatched junction nucleotides: 2. This CDR3 has 13 residues. CDR3 amino acids: CSVRTSGSYEQYF. CDR3 coding DNA: TGCAGCGTTAGGACTAGCGGATCCTACGAGCAGTACTTC.

The J gene is TRBJ2-1, the V gene TRBV13; possible D gene TRBD2, 6 bases. Germline V lookup: CDR1 PRHDT, CDR2 FYEKMQ (reference sequence). This CDR3 contains 16 residues. The V gene lost 2 bases and the J gene lost 7 bases, with 18 bases spanning the gap. The CDR3 nucleotides are TGTGCCAGCAGCTTAAACGGGGAGGATAGAGGGAATGAGCAGTTCTTC. This codes for CASSLNGEDRGNEQFF.

The chain uses TRBV11-2 and TRBJ2-1; D possibly corresponds to TRBD2 (7 bases). Trimming pared 5 bases from V and 6 bases from J, leaving 17 bases between. The CDR3 runs 15 residues. Germline V gene sequence: CDR1 SGHAT, CDR2 FQNNGV. The CDR3 protein is CASSPRGGLRNEQFF. CDR3 DNA: TGTGCCAGCAGCCCAAGGGGGGGACTGCGCAATGAGCAGTTCTTC.

This chain joins TRBV10-2 and TRBJ2-7; D is ambiguous. V lost 11 bases to trimming and J lost 0 bases, with 17 bases between them. Germline CDR1 and CDR2: WSHSY and SAAADI. The CDR3 spans 14 residues. CDR3 DNA: TGCGCCGTGAAACGCCGAGATTCCTCCTACGAGCAGTACTTC. Translating gives CAVKRRDSSYEQYF.